Below, one T cell receptor (beta chain) is given with its context. Its antigen target is currently unknown. Base qualities were left out, and no much larger clone turns up one base away. A patient counted as having stable Graves' hyperthyroidism if no progression to ophthalmopathy occurred over 18 months of follow-up. Hyperthyroidism patients were aged 18 to 65 years and newly diagnosed, with disease duration of less than 2 months. The study excluded patients with uncontrolled infections, other autoimmune diseases, pregnancy or lactation. Diagnoses were established on the basis of clinical symptoms, serum thyroxine and TRAb, thyroid ultrasound, and orbital computed tomography. PBMCs were isolated from roughly 10 ml of fresh peripheral blood by Ficoll-Paque density gradient centrifugation. Total RNA was extracted with Trizol reagent, and quality was checked on an Agilent 2100 Bioanalyzer. The TCR beta CDR3 regions were amplified from RNA transcripts. For the first round of RT-PCR on the TCR CDR3, the HTBI primer set was used together with the Qiagen OneStep RT-PCR kit. A second multiplex PCR round built the libraries, followed by size selection and purification. Libraries were sequenced paired-end with 100 bp reads on an Illumina HiSeq2000. In the source study's methods: SOAPnuke was used to process the raw data, with reads discarded if the reads contained adapters or uncalled bases, had a mean Phred below 15, or lacked an exact constant-primer or identifier match. COPE v1.2.5 was used to merge the high-quality paired reads, and each unique nucleotide sequence was defined as a clonotype. Clonotypes were aligned to IMGT TRBV, TRBD and TRBJ reference segments using MiTCR v1.1. Only V-J combinations with frequency above 0.0001, covering approximately 99% of repertoires, were analysed. The TCS score was defined as F50 (clonal expansion) divided by E x V (chaos), with BLOSUM62-based TCRdist calculated between CDR3 peptides within each V-J. Welch's t-statistics and random forest reduced several hundred V-J features to 13, which were used in a naive Bayes classifier (R e1071). TCRdb reanalyzed the raw reads on its own, using fastp at Q25 for trimming and MiXCR for clone calling, and kept in-frame beta chains. Identical CDR3 proteins give one entry, which carries the most common genes and DNA. In this record, the V and J calls reflect TCRdb's handling and not the investigators' own analysis. The sample table shows under 350,000 distinct CDR3 sequences, and roughly 15% are seen once. The ten largest clones represent 7.9% of the sample.

This sample is drawn from a study of T cells in Graves' hyperthyroidism and ophthalmopathy (dated by TCRdb to between 2018 and 2021). Regarding the study in general: Peripheral blood samples were taken at the time of initial diagnosis, prior to any treatment. To identify TCR V-J signatures that set the groups apart, the researchers used a discovery cohort of 90 to 100 patients, made up of about 44 with Graves' ophthalmopathy and 57 with stable Graves' hyperthyroidism. Prospective prediction of ophthalmopathy was tested in an independent validation cohort consisting of roughly 19 hyperthyroidism patients and around 16 patients who later progressed to ophthalmopathy. The 100 discovery patients were randomly split 7:3 into training and test sets. In addition, the study compared T-cell repertoires in thyroid tissue and in blood from a handful of Graves' hyperthyroidism patients. After sampling, hyperthyroidism patients received methimazole starting at 30 mg daily, and ophthalmopathy patients received high-dose intravenous methylprednisolone. According to the paper, TCR Vbeta CDR3 sequencing was carried out on around 140 peripheral blood samples, which came from under 50 ophthalmopathy, roughly 75 hyperthyroidism and about 17 progressor patients. General conclusions and limits of the study: Blood samples also contained most of the expanded thyroid clonotypes (frequency above 0.001), which suggests that blood repertoires may reflect thyroid immune responses. No statistical method was used to fix the sample size in advance, and group allocation was not hidden from the investigators. In cross-validation, a model built on a 13 V-J signature told ophthalmopathy apart from stable hyperthyroidism with about 90% sensitivity and roughly 83% specificity, and in testing the same model reached 80%/75%. In validation, the model predicted progression to ophthalmopathy with roughly 70% sensitivity and less than 80% specificity, a median of about 6 months before onset.

For this chain, trimming is 0 bases at the V end and 3 bases at the J end, and the number of junction bases without a gene match is 4. The CDR1 and CDR2 encoded by the germline V gene (reference sequence) are LNHDA and SQIVND. Counted from cysteine to phenylalanine, this CDR3 has 16 amino acids. The retained sequence is limited to the CDR3, 48 bases, with the frame set at the first base. Sequencing was performed on blood. Recombination joined TRBV19 with TRBJ2-3, and TRBD2 aligns with 9 junction nucleotides. This receptor was taken from a woman aged 40 to 49 with Graves' hyperthyroidism. The CDR3 region has the sequence CASSIDRLAATDTQYF. The DNA sequence reads TGTGCCAGTAGTATAGATCGACTAGCGGCTACAGATACGCAGTATTTT.